This T cell receptor (beta chain) was captured by sequencing in a study of blood T cell repertoires in COVID-19. In the study's own analysis: By means of reference gene primer amplification, nucleated cell counts were estimated. Assay used: immunoSEQ multiplex PCR; TCRdb lists only in-frame clones, some missing. V and J calls and clone size are as listed in that table; D and trimming were resolved from the DNA. Of 140,000 or so clones detected, roughly 86% appear once; the ten largest clones hold under 7%. The germline gives CDR1 SGHRS, CDR2 YFSETQ. This CDR3 contains 16 residues. The V segment lost 1 base and the J segment 1 base; nucleotides outside the gene matches: 7.

The sample taken for sequencing was peripheral blood. The chain joins TRBV5-1 to TRBJ1-2, with 7 bases that match TRBD1. This receptor was obtained from a human donor in a cohort sampled during active COVID-19. CDR3 amino acids: CASSLFGQDFNYGYTF. CDR3 sequence (DNA): TGCGCCAGCAGCTTGTTTGGACAGGATTTTAACTATGGCTACACCTTC.